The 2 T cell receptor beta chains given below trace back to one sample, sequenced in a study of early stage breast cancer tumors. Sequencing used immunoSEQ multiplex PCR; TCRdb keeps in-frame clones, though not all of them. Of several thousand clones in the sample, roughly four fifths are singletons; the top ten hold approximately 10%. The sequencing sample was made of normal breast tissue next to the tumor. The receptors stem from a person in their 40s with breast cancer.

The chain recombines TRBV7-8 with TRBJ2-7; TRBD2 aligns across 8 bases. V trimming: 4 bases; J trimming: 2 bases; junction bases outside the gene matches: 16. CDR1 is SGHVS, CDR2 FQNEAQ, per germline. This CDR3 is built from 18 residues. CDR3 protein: CASSSGSGSISFTYEQYF. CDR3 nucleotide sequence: TGTGCCAGCAGCTCCGGCAGCGGGAGTATTTCCTTCACCTACGAGCAGTACTTC.

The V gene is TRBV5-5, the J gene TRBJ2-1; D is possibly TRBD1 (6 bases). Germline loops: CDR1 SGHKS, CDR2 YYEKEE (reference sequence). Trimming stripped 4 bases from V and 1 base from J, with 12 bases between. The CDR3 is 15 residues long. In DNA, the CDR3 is TGTGCCAGCAGCCCGTCAGGGGTATCCTACAATGAGCAGTTCTTC. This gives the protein CASSPSGVSYNEQFF.